This TCR beta chain was found in a study of blood T cell repertoires in COVID-19. Measured with immunoSEQ multiplex PCR; TCRdb has only the in-frame clones, and not every one. The sample includes 220,000 or so clones, roughly 92% of them seen just once. The sample was peripheral blood. The sequence was obtained from a man in his 60s with COVID-19, enrolled during active disease.

The CDR3 DNA reads as TGTGCCAGCAGTCTACAGGGGTATAATCACAATGAGCAGTTCTTC. Protein sequence: CASSLQGYNHNEQFF. The chain is built from TRBV6-5 and TRBJ2-1; 7 nucleotides line up with TRBD1. The V and J ends lost 5 bases and 5 bases, in that order; junction bases with no gene match: 9. The CDR3 covers 15 residues. Germline V lookup: CDR1 MNHEY, CDR2 SVGAGI.